This TCR beta chain was obtained from a study of CD8 T cells in ankylosing spondylitis. Study-level results: Prior work had noted some motif variants in reactive arthritis blood and synovial fluid. Matched ankylosing spondylitis synovial fluid reportedly contained a significantly enriched population of disease-linked clones.

TCRdb re-derived calls from the 5' RACE reads in MiXCR, one entry per CDR3 protein. Among 200,000 or so distinct CDR3 sequences listed, approximately 18% were seen once. The CDR3 totals 14 residues. CDR1 and CDR2 (germline): MDHEN, SYDVKM. After removal of 6 bases from V and 3 bases from J, the junction contained 7 bases not matched to a gene. This clonotype was counted many times. Its specificity is unknown. The chain carries TRBV28 and TRBJ1-2, with 7 bases matching TRBD1. Sequencing was performed on blood, either unsorted or a sorted T cell fraction (not recorded which). The sequence derives from a male donor between 10 and 30 years old with ankylosing spondylitis or in good health (not recorded which). The DNA for the CDR3 is TGTGCCAGCAGCCCGGGACAGCGGTACTATGGCTACACCTTC. This sequence encodes CASSPGQRYYGYTF.